Below are 8 T cell receptor beta chains sequenced from a single sample in a study of control samples from healthy donors and cancer patients. This table comes from immunoSEQ multiplex PCR, and its TCRdb copy is limited to in-frame clones, with some not included. The data contain over 100,000 clones, 80% to 95% of them singletons. The specimen was blood. These receptor sequences come from a woman aged 45-65 years in good health.

This rearrangement joins TRBV5-1 to TRBJ2-5; 8 nucleotides match TRBD2. V trimming: 4 bases; J trimming: 2 bases; junction bases outside the gene matches: 4. There are 14 residues in the CDR3. CDR1 and CDR2 (germline): SGHRS, YFSETQ. The CDR3 sequence is CASSIGGAQETQYF. CDR3 nucleotides: TGCGCCAGCAGCATCGGGGGGGCTCAAGAGACCCAGTACTTC.

This chain uses TRBV29-1 with TRBJ1-2; D call uncertain. This CDR3 spans 9 amino acids. Germline V gene lookup returns CDR1 SQVTM and CDR2 ANQGSEA. V gave up 3 bases and J gave up 6 bases, with 2 bases separating them. The CDR3 protein is CSVENGYTF. Here the CDR3 DNA reads TGCAGCGTTGAGAATGGCTACACCTTC.

The chain joins TRBV6-5 to TRBJ1-2; TRBD1 matches at 7 bases. There are 15 residues in the CDR3. With 6 bases clipped from V and 4 bases from J, the junction kept 11 bases outside the gene matches. Germline lookup yields CDR1 MNHEY and CDR2 SVGAGI. The CDR3 DNA reads as TGTGCCAGCAGATATCCGGGACAGAGTTCCTATGGCTACACCTTC. This sequence encodes CASRYPGQSSYGYTF.

The chain has TRBV11-2 and TRBJ1-1, with D perhaps TRBD1 (5 bases). This CDR3 contains 16 residues. The V end was cut by 3 bases, the J end by 1 base, with 15 bases between. Germline CDR1 is SGHAT and CDR2 is FQNNGV. The chain's CDR3 is CASSFTSGLSNTEAFF. The CDR3 DNA reads as TGTGCCAGCAGCTTCACGTCGGGACTTTCGAACACTGAAGCTTTCTTT.

In its sample, this clone was seen once. The V gene is TRBV6-6, the J gene TRBJ1-3; D uncertain. Deletions cut 10 bases from V and 0 bases from J, with 10 bases between. There are 13 residues in the CDR3. Germline CDR1 is MNHNY and CDR2 is SVGAGI (reference sequence). The CDR3 protein is CAITASSGNTIYF. In DNA, the CDR3 is TGTGCCATAACAGCAAGCTCTGGAAACACCATATATTTT.

This chain joins TRBV5-1 and TRBJ1-3; unclear D gene. The CDR3 runs 16 residues. Germline-derived CDR1 and CDR2 are SGHRS and YFSETQ. The germline V and J ends were trimmed by 0 bases and 2 bases, with 12 bases remaining between them. CDR3 region: CASSLDGDQAGNTIYF. In DNA form, the CDR3 reads TGCGCCAGCAGCTTGGACGGGGATCAGGCTGGAAACACCATATATTTT.

This clone was observed a handful of times. This chain links TRBV5-1 with TRBJ1-6; possible D gene TRBD1, 5 bases. The CDR3 loop spans 15 amino acids. The germline V gene has CDR1 SGHRS and CDR2 YFSETQ. V lost 0 bases and J lost 8, with 12 bases in between. The CDR3 is CASSLGQTRDSPLHF. The CDR3 DNA sequence: TGCGCCAGCAGCTTGGGACAGACTAGGGATTCACCCCTCCACTTT.

This clone was detected a few times. The chain couples TRBV27 to TRBJ1-2, with a possible D match to TRBD1 (6 bases). Germline V CDR1 and CDR2: MNHEY, SMNVEV (reference sequence). V lost 5 bases, J lost 8 bases, and 21 bases lay in between. The CDR3 loop spans 15 amino acids. CDR3 coding DNA: TGTGCCAGCAGTCCCAGTTTAAACGGGGGGGCGGGCTACACCTTC. It yields the protein CASSPSLNGGAGYTF.